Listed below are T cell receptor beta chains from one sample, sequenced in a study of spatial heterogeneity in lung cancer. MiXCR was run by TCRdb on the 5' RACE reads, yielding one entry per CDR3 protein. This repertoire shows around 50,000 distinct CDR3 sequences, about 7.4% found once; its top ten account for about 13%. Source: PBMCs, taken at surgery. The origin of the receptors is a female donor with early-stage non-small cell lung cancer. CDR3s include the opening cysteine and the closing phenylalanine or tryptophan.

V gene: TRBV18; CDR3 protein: CASSPRQTYEQYF
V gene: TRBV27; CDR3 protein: CASRIPSGGMHTQYF
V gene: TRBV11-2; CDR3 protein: CASSLDSSGANVLTF
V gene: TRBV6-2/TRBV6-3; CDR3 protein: CASSYGGLFSYNEQFF
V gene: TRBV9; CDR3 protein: CASTTSGANVLTF
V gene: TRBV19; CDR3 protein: CASSPPGLRAGYTF
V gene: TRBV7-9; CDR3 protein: CASSYAAGGPTLHF
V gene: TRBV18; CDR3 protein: CASSLQVQETQYF
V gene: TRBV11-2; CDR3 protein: CASSLVRDIFTDTQYF
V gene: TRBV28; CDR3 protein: CASSFRLRDQPQHF
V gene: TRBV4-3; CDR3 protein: CASSQEYGRIIKETQYF
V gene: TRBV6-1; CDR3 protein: CASSVAGETQYF
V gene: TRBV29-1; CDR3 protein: CSTTSGGAGEQFF
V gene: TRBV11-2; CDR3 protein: CASSLATSGGTDTQYF
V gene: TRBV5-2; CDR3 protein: CASNFYGTAYNEQFF
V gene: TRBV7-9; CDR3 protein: CASSLGQSSNYGYTF
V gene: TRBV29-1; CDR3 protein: CSVSPTVGLLAGAAYNEQFF
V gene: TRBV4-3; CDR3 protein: CASKRSRDRDNEQFF